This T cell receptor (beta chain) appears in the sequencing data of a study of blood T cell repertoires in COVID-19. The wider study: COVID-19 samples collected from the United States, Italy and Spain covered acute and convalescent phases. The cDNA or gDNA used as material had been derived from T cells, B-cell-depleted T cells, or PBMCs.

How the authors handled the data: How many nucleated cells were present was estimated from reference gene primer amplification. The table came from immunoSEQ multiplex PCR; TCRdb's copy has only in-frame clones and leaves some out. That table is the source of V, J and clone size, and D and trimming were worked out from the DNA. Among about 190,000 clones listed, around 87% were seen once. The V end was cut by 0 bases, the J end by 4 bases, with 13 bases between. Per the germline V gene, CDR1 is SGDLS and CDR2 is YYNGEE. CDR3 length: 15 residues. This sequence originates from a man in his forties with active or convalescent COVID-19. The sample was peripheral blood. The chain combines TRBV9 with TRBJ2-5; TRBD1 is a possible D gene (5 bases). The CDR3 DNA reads TGTGCCAGCAGCGTAGGAGACAGCCGGCCAGAGACCCAGTACTTC. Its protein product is CASSVGDSRPETQYF.